This T cell receptor beta chain stems from a study of beta chain bispecific antibodies for T cell cancers. Turning to the study itself: Surface TRBV12 (TRBV12-3) was on Jurkat, TRBV5-5 on HPB-ALL. General study results and limits: Normal T cells contributed less of the targeted TRBV signal than the leukemia cells did. Versus anti-CD19, anti-TRBV12 exposure cut the TRBV12-3 share of TRBV signal by 97% to 99%.

A single record per CDR3 protein comes from TCRdb applying MiXCR to the 5' RACE reads. The table includes 20,000 to 25,000 distinct CDR3 sequences, around 2% detected once. Either OKT3 anti-CD3 antibody or CD3/CD28 beads expanded T cells from blood mononuclear cells over roughly three days. Culture medium contained IL-2 at 85 to 100 IU/ml and IL-7 at 4.5 to 6 ng/ml. Germline CDR1 and CDR2: DFQATT and SNEGSKA (reference sequence). CDR3 length equals 14 residues. Trimming removed 3 bases from V and 3 bases from J; junction bases left unmatched: 8. This clonotype was seen at least ten times. Its cognate antigen is unknown.

The gene calls are TRBV20-1 and TRBJ2-7; 7 nucleotides align to TRBD2. Source: healthy donor T cells cultured with leukemia cells, taken from a culture containing a bispecific antibody targeting TCR Vbeta12. The clonotype was recovered from a human donor in good health. Some clones in this sample may be carry-over from other donors' samples. CDR3 sequence: CSASYAGENYEQYF. CDR3 sequence (DNA): TGCAGTGCTAGTTACGCGGGGGAAAACTACGAGCAGTACTTC.